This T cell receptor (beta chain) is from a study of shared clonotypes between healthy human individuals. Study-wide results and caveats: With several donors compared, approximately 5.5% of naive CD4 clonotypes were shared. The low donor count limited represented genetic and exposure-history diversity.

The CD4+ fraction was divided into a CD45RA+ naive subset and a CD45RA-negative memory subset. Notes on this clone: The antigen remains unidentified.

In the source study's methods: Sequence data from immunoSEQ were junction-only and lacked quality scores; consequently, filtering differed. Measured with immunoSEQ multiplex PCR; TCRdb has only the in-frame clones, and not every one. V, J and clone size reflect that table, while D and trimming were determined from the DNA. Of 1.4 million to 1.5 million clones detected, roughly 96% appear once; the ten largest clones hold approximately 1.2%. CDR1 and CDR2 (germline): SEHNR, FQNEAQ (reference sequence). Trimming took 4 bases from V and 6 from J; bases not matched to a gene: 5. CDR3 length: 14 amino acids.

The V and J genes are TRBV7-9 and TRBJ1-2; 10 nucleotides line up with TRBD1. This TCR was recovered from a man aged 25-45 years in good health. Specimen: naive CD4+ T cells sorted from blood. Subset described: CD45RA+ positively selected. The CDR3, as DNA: TGTGCCAGCAGCTCTTACGGGACAGGGGATGGCTACACCTTC. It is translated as CASSSYGTGDGYTF. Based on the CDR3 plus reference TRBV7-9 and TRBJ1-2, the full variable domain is DTGVSQNPRHKITKRGQNVTFRCDPISEHNRLYWYRQTLGQGPEFLTYFQNEAQLEKSRLLSDRFSAERPKGSFSTLEIQRTEQGDSAMYLCASSSYGTGDGYTFGSGTRLTVV.